The 31 T cell receptor beta chains given below trace back to one sample, sequenced in a study of T cells after yellow fever vaccination. TCRdb re-called the 5' RACE reads through MiXCR, storing one row per CDR3 protein. The repertoire holds about 370,000 distinct CDR3 sequences, with around a tenth as singletons. Sample: PBMCs, taken on the day of the first yellow fever vaccination. Source of these receptors: a young man who received the YFV17D yellow fever vaccine.

The chain is built from TRBV9 and TRBJ2-2, with a possible D match to TRBD1 (6 bases). Germline V lookup: CDR1 SGDLS, CDR2 YYNGEE. The CDR3 has 15 residues. V was shortened by 3 bases and J by 4 bases, with 13 bases between the two germline ends. CDR3: CASSATSTGTGELFF. CDR3 nucleotide sequence: TGTGCCAGCAGCGCTACCTCGACAGGCACCGGGGAGCTGTTTTTT. Filled out from reference TRBV9 and TRBJ2-2, the complete variable domain reads DSGVTQTPKHLITATGQRVTLRCSPRSGDLSVYWYQQSLDQGLQFLIQYYNGEERAKGNILERFSAQQFPDLHSELNLSSLELGDSALYFCASSATSTGTGELFFGEGSRLTVL.

The rearrangement joins TRBV7-2 to TRBJ2-1, with TRBD2 matching 7 bases. This CDR3 comprises 17 residues. The germline V gene encodes CDR1 SGHTA and CDR2 FQGNSA. The J segment lost 2 bases and the V segment lost 5 bases, leaving 12 bases of the junction unmatched. CDR3 DNA: TGTGCCAGCAGCCAGAGGGGAGGGACGGACCCCTACAATGAGCAGTTCTTC. It translates to CASSQRGGTDPYNEQFF. Full variable domain (remainder filled in from reference TRBV7-2 and TRBJ2-1): GAGVSQSPSNKVTEKGKDVELRCDPISGHTALYWYRQSLGQGLEFLIYFQGNSAPDKSGLPSDRFSAERTGGSVSTLTIQRTQQEDSAVYLCASSQRGGTDPYNEQFFGPGTRLTVL.

The chain links TRBV9 to TRBJ2-2; D tentatively fits TRBD1 or TRBD2 (5 bases each). There are 16 residues in the CDR3. The V end was cut by 4 bases, the J end by 6 bases, with 19 bases between. CDR1 is SGDLS, CDR2 YYNGEE, per germline. As DNA, the CDR3 is TGTGCCAGCAGCAAAGGGCCGGGGCAATGGTCCGGGGAGCTGTTTTTT. Encoded protein: CASSKGPGQWSGELFF.

This clonotype was seen more than once but under ten times. The rearrangement joins TRBV29-1 to TRBJ1-5; maybe TRBD1 (5 bases). The CDR3 has 13 residues. The germline CDR1 and CDR2 sequences are SQVTM and ANQGSEA. Trimming took 4 bases from V and 7 from J, leaving 14 bases between them. This CDR3 is CSVGEGSGQPQHF. Here the CDR3 DNA reads TGCAGCGTTGGAGAGGGGAGTGGGCAGCCCCAGCATTTT.

The gene calls are TRBV29-1 and TRBJ2-7, with TRBD2 matching over 8 bases. Germline values: CDR1 SQVTM, CDR2 ANQGSEA. The CDR3 loop spans 12 amino acids. The V segment lost 4 bases and the J segment 4 bases; nucleotides outside the gene matches: 3. CDR3 bases: TGCAGCGTTGCGCGGGGGGATTACGAGCAGTACGTC. Its translation is CSVARGDYEQYV.

The V gene is TRBV6-1, the J gene TRBJ2-7, with TRBD2 matching 11 bases. Germline V lookup: CDR1 MNHNS, CDR2 SASEGT. The junction had 8 bases not matched to a gene; V was cut back by 6 bases and J by 1 base. The CDR3 has 16 residues. CDR3 region: CASSSPGLAVSYEQYF. In DNA form, the CDR3 reads TGTGCCAGCAGCTCCCCGGGACTAGCGGTTTCCTACGAGCAGTACTTC.

This clonotype was seen a handful of times. V gene TRBV7-2 combines with J gene TRBJ2-6, with a weak D call TRBD2 (6 bases). This CDR3 spans 17 amino acids. The germline V and J ends were trimmed by 5 bases and 0 bases, with 14 bases remaining between them. Germline V CDR1 and CDR2: SGHTA, FQGNSA. The CDR3 loop is CASSPLHGGSGANVLTF. The CDR3 DNA follows: TGTGCCAGCAGCCCCCTCCACGGGGGCTCTGGGGCCAACGTCCTGACTTTC.

The gene calls are TRBV15 and TRBJ2-5; 14 nucleotides line up with TRBD2. J gave up 1 base and V 5 bases, and 9 bases lay outside the gene matches. Per germline, CDR1 LNHNV and CDR2 YYDKDF (reference sequence). This CDR3 is 18 amino acids long. The CDR3 sequence is CATSDGLAGGGVQETQYF. As DNA, the CDR3 is TGTGCCACCAGCGACGGACTAGCGGGAGGAGGAGTCCAAGAGACCCAGTACTTC.

This clonotype was seen a few times. The V and J genes are TRBV25-1 and TRBJ1-6; D call uncertain. Germline V gene lookup returns CDR1 MGHDK and CDR2 SYGVNS. Trimming took 3 bases from V and 5 from J, leaving 14 bases between them. The CDR3 length is 16 residues. The CDR3 bases are TGTGCCAGCAGTGACCGACCGGGGTCCCATAATTCACCCCTCCACTTT. Its protein product is CASSDRPGSHNSPLHF.

The V and J genes are TRBV20-1 and TRBJ2-3; 9 positions agree with TRBD2. The CDR3 is 16 residues long. J lost 2 bases, V lost 1 base, and 7 bases had no gene match. Germline CDR1 is DFQATT and CDR2 is SNEGSKA (reference sequence). The CDR3 coding sequence is TGCAGTGCTAGAGGTTTTAGCGGGGGTCCCACAGATACGCAGTATTTT. Translation gives CSARGFSGGPTDTQYF.

For this clonotype: An end of the junction differs from the germline gene, which may be a read error. CDR3 loop: CARSIAGGSYEQYF. CDR3 coding DNA: TGTGCCAGAAGTATAGCTGGGGGCTCCTACGAGCAGTACTTC. The V and J genes are TRBV19 and TRBJ2-7; the D gene could be TRBD1 or TRBD2 (5 bases each). The CDR3 totals 14 residues. Germline lookup yields CDR1 LNHDA and CDR2 SQIVND (reference sequence).

This clonotype was counted ten times or more. The chain recombines TRBV5-6 with TRBJ1-2, with 7 positions matching TRBD1. The V and J ends lost 2 bases and 2 bases, in that order; junction bases with no gene match: 6. The CDR3 sequence is 15 residues long. Germline CDR1 and CDR2: SGHDT and YYEEEE. The DNA for the CDR3 is TGTGCCAGCAGCTTCCGTTCAGGGGGAAACTATGGCTACACCTTC. Protein product: CASSFRSGGNYGYTF.

The rearrangement uses TRBV11-3 and TRBJ2-3; 9 bases agree with TRBD2. The CDR3 sequence is 16 residues long. The V gene end was trimmed by 0 bases and the J gene end by 4 bases; junction bases not matched to a gene: 5. Germline V CDR1 and CDR2: SGHNT, YENEEA. CDR3 sequence reads: CASSLESGGSADTQYF. CDR3 bases: TGTGCCAGCAGCTTAGAGAGCGGGGGGAGTGCAGATACGCAGTATTTT.

Turning to this clonotype: Mismatch with germline at one junction end may stem from a read error. The chain is built from TRBV4-3 and TRBJ1-5; 8 bases are a match to TRBD1. There are 16 residues in the CDR3. CDR1 LGHNA and CDR2 YSLEER come from the germline V gene. CDR3 sequence reads: CASSPAWAGGNQPQHF. The DNA for the CDR3 is TGCGCCAGCAGCCCCGCGTGGGCAGGGGGCAACCAGCCCCAGCATTTT.

The table lists this clonotype with many counts. CDR3 DNA: TGCGCCAGCAGCGAACTCGCTGGGGCCAACGTCCTGACTTTC. This translates into CASSELAGANVLTF. The genes are TRBV4-3 and TRBJ2-6; D is uncertain. Germline V gene data show CDR1 as LGHNA and CDR2 as YSLEER. CDR3 length: 14 residues. Trimming cost V 5 bases and J 2 bases, with 7 bases left between them.

The V call is TRBV5-6, the J call TRBJ2-1; D is ambiguous. The CDR3 has 11 amino acids. Looked up from germline, CDR1 is SGHDT and CDR2 is YYEEEE. V was shortened by 1 base and J by 8 bases, with 4 bases between the two germline ends. CDR3 sequence: CASSLYDEQFF. As DNA, the CDR3 is TGTGCCAGCAGCTTGTATGATGAGCAGTTCTTC.

The sample holds a few counts of this clonotype. The chain combines TRBV2 with TRBJ1-1; TRBD1 might be the D (5 bases). The CDR3 loop spans 12 amino acids. The V end lost 2 bases, the J end lost 4 bases, and 5 bases lay between the germline ends. Germline loops: CDR1 SNHLY, CDR2 FYNNEI. CDR3 residues: CASSERGTEAFF. CDR3 DNA sequence: TGTGCCAGCAGTGAAAGGGGCACTGAAGCTTTCTTT.

The chain joins TRBV11-2 to TRBJ2-2; 11 positions match TRBD2. The V segment lost 2 bases and the J segment 6 bases; nucleotides outside the gene matches: 5. This CDR3 spans 16 amino acids. Germline CDR1 SGHAT, CDR2 FQNNGV. The chain's CDR3 is CASSLLAGGRAGELFF. In DNA form, the CDR3 reads TGTGCCAGCAGCTTACTAGCGGGGGGACGGGCCGGGGAGCTGTTTTTT.

This clonotype has ten or more counts. The genes are TRBV9 and TRBJ1-1, with 9 bases fitting TRBD1. With 4 bases clipped from V and 3 bases from J, the junction kept 10 bases outside the gene matches. This CDR3 spans 16 amino acids. Germline lookup yields CDR1 SGDLS and CDR2 YYNGEE. The CDR3 is CASSPKGGQGDTEAFF. In DNA form, the CDR3 reads TGTGCCAGCAGCCCCAAAGGGGGACAGGGAGACACTGAAGCTTTCTTT. Based on the CDR3 plus reference TRBV9 and TRBJ1-1, the full variable domain is DSGVTQTPKHLITATGQRVTLRCSPRSGDLSVYWYQQSLDQGLQFLIQYYNGEERAKGNILERFSAQQFPDLHSELNLSSLELGDSALYFCASSPKGGQGDTEAFFGQGTRLTVV.

The V and J genes are TRBV7-8 and TRBJ1-2; TRBD1 might be the D (5 bases). V was clipped by 2 bases and J by 3 bases, with 10 bases between them. Germline V gives CDR1 SGHVS, CDR2 FQNEAQ. The length of the CDR3 is 14 residues. The CDR3 spells CASSLQGLYYGYTF. CDR3 in DNA: TGTGCCAGCAGCTTACAGGGACTCTACTATGGCTACACCTTC.

This clonotype was counted a few times. The gene calls are TRBV12-3 or TRBV12-4 and TRBJ2-3; D is perhaps TRBD2 (6 bases). Between the trimmed V and J ends, which lost 2 bases and 5 bases, there was a span of 11 bases. The CDR3 extends over 14 amino acids. Here the CDR3 reads CASSLSPGVDTQYF. The CDR3 DNA reads as TGTGCCAGCAGTTTATCCCCGGGGGTAGATACGCAGTATTTT.

This clonotype was detected many times. V is TRBV11-2 and J is TRBJ1-2; D not certain. V was shortened by 0 bases and J by 2 bases, with 4 bases between the two germline ends. CDR3 length: 13 residues. Germline assignment: CDR1 SGHAT and CDR2 FQNNGV. This CDR3 is CASSLEMNYGYTF. DNA for the CDR3: TGTGCCAGCAGCTTAGAGATGAACTATGGCTACACCTTC.

This clonotype was counted between two and nine times. The chain couples TRBV5-1 to TRBJ1-2, with a weak D call TRBD1 (5 bases). There are 16 residues in the CDR3. The ends were cut back, 4 bases at V and 1 base at J, with 17 bases in the middle. Germline V gene sequence: CDR1 SGHRS, CDR2 YFSETQ. In DNA form, the CDR3 reads TGCGCCAGCAGCCAGAACTTCGGGGGAGTTAACTATGGCTACACCTTC. This translates into CASSQNFGGVNYGYTF.

The chain combines TRBV27 with TRBJ1-1, with D unclear. In germline, CDR1 is MNHEY, CDR2 SMNVEV (reference sequence). The V end was cut by 3 bases, the J end by 3 bases, with 20 bases between. The length of the CDR3 is 17 residues. The CDR3 bases are TGTGCCAGCAGTTTGGTTCCCGGCCAAGGGCTACACACTGAAGCTTTCTTT. This sequence encodes CASSLVPGQGLHTEAFF.

This clonotype appeared a few times. This chain links TRBV29-1 with TRBJ2-4, with 9 bases identical to TRBD1. Losses at the gene ends were 7 bases for V and 5 bases for J; bases not matched to a gene: 3. The length of the CDR3 is 12 residues. Germline V gene sequence: CDR1 SQVTM, CDR2 ANQGSEA. CDR3 protein: CSGWDRENIQYF. CDR3 nucleotides: TGCAGCGGGTGGGACAGGGAAAACATTCAGTACTTC. Complete variable domain (other parts from reference TRBV29-1 and TRBJ2-4): SAVISQKPSRDICQRGTSLTIQCQVDSQVTMMFWYRQQPGQSLTLIATANQGSEATYESGFVIDKFPISRPNLTFSTLTVSNMSPEDSSIYLCSGWDRENIQYFGAGTRLSVL.

Ten or more counts support this clonotype. The chain carries TRBV12-3 or TRBV12-4 and TRBJ2-2; D is undetermined. This CDR3 is built from 15 residues. V was shortened by 5 bases and J by 0 bases, with 10 bases between the two germline ends. The CDR3: CASSARPTNTGELFF. DNA of the CDR3: TGTGCCAGCAGTGCCCGCCCGACGAACACCGGGGAGCTGTTTTTT.

This clonotype was seen repeatedly, ten times or more. This chain links TRBV2 with TRBJ2-5, with 8 nucleotides matching TRBD2. Germline CDR1 reads SNHLY; CDR2 reads FYNNEI. Trimming removed 4 bases from V and 3 bases from J; junction bases left unmatched: 4. There are 14 residues in the CDR3. The chain's CDR3 is CASSGNGGEETQYF. The CDR3 DNA follows: TGTGCCAGCAGTGGGAACGGGGGGGAAGAGACCCAGTACTTC. The whole variable domain, remainder taken from reference TRBV2 and TRBJ2-5, is EPEVTQTPSHQVTQMGQEVILRCVPISNHLYFYWYRQILGQKVEFLVSFYNNEISEKSEIFDDQFSVERPDGSNFTLKIRSTKLEDSAMYFCASSGNGGEETQYFGPGTRLLVL.

This clonotype was seen a few times. This sequence joins TRBV15 and TRBJ2-7; perhaps D is TRBD1 or TRBD2 (5 bases each). The CDR3 runs to 15 residues. V gave up 0 bases and J gave up 0 bases, with 9 bases separating them. Germline lookup yields CDR1 LNHNV and CDR2 YYDKDF (reference sequence). This CDR3 reads CATSREWGSSYEQYF. The CDR3 DNA sequence: TGTGCCACCAGCAGAGAATGGGGGAGCTCCTACGAGCAGTACTTC.

V usage is TRBV7-9 and J usage is TRBJ2-3; D is uncertain. Germline CDR1 is SEHNR and CDR2 is FQNEAQ (reference sequence). The CDR3 loop spans 14 amino acids. Between the trimmed V and J ends, which lost 5 bases and 4 bases, there was a span of 13 bases. CDR3 nucleotide sequence: TGTGCCAGCAGCACCGGCTCCCGAGCAGATACGCAGTATTTT. As protein: CASSTGSRADTQYF.

This clonotype appeared a few times. This sequence joins TRBV10-3 and TRBJ1-1, with D possibly being TRBD1 (6 bases). This CDR3 region has 14 residues. Trimming left V 6 bases short and J 2 bases short, with 13 bases between. In germline, CDR1 is ENHRY, CDR2 SYGVKD. CDR3 sequence reads: CAIRTGAENTEAFF. CDR3 coding DNA: TGTGCCATCAGGACGGGGGCAGAAAACACTGAAGCTTTCTTT.

This clonotype was detected a few times. The J gene is TRBJ2-7, the V gene TRBV14; D is unresolved. The CDR3 covers 14 residues. Trimming cost V 2 bases and J 7 bases, with 15 bases left between them. CDR1 is SGHDN and CDR2 is FVKESK in the germline V gene. The CDR3 sequence: CASSQTVVAGEQYF. The CDR3 DNA follows: TGTGCCAGCAGCCAAACAGTCGTAGCTGGTGAGCAGTACTTC.